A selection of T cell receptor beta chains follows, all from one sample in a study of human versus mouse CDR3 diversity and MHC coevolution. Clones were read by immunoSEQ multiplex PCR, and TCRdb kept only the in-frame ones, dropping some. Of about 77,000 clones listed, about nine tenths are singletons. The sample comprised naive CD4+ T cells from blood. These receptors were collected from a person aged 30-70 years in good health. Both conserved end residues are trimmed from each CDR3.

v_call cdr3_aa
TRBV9 ASSVSGTAGTGELF
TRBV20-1 TGQGWDGYT
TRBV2 ASGGVNSYEQY
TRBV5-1 ASSGGDTASYEQY
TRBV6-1 ASSESPGMNTEAF
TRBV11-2 ASSSRPGDLNEQF
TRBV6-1 ASSLGTSGIYEQY
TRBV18 ASSSLAGAYEQY
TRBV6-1 ASSERNYGYT
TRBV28 ASTYLEVAGGQRTSTDTQY
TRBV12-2 ASPPENGLAVRPDTQY
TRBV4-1 ASSQAGLVNQPQH
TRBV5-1 ASSSSGEGGELF
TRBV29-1 SVVLATGSYEQY
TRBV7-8 ASSLNGGDTQY
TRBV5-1 ASRAGGLAAQETQY
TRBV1 TSSHNISGMTGLFGYT
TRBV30 AWSLGGRSDTQY
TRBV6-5 ASSRGQGPSGYT
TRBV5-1 ASSFLGDGYT
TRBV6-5 ASSYSRDRGYEQY
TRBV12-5 ASGSPPTGGVNTEAF
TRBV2 ASSTRLGTYEQY
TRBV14 ASSQRGAGPAEQY
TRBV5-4 ASSPGQVQETQY
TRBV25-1 ASSASGVETEAF
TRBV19 ATMSRDRVFGYNEQF
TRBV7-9 ASSLDRSPSGANTGELF
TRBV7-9 ASSPGGWEDTEAF
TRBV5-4 ASSPGQPSLDEQF
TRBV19 ASSIKGVQETQY
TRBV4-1 ASSLGLAGVLTGELF
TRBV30 AGIREAPK
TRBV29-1 SVGSRVGVSGTDTQY
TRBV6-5 ASSYSIRGQATEAF
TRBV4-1 ASSQVLREGAYGYT
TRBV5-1 ASSGTGGTGELF
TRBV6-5 ASSYSPDRGYEQY
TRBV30 AWSKGDRNTEAF
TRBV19 ASSPRGETQY
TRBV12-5 ASGLESVAEAF
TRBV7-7 ATRPIDRGTTEAF
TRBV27 ASSGKGRQPQH
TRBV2 ASGREVVSGNTIY
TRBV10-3 AITEGDSYGYT
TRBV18 ASSRKTGDSNQPQH
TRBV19 ASSITPTGEAYEQY
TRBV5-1 ASSLGGLAANTGELF
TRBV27 ASSLSGAESNQPQH
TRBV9 ASSVAAGLNTEAF
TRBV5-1 ASSLGGGNTEAF
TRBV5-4 ASSSGWLNEQF
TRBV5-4 ASSLPGTAGELF
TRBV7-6 ASSPSGEANIQY
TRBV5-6 ASSRETGEFYGYT
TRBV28 ASSLGDYGYT
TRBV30 AWRVPGGKYGYT
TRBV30 GTGGDQHYGYT